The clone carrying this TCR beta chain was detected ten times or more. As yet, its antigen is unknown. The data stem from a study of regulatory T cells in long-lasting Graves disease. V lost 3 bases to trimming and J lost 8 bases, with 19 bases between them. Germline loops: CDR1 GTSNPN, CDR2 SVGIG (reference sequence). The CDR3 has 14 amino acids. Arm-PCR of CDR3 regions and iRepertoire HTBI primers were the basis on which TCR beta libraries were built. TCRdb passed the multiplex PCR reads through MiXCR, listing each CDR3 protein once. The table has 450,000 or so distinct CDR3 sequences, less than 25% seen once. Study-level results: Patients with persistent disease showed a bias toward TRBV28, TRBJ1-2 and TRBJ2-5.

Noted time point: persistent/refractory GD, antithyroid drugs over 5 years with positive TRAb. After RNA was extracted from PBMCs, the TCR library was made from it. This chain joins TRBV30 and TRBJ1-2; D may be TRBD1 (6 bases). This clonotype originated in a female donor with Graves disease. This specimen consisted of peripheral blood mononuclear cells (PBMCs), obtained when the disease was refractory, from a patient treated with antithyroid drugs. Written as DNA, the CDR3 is TGTGCCTGGAGCGACTTCCGGGGGGCGGGAGGCTACACCTTC. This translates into CAWSDFRGAGGYTF.